This TCR beta chain was observed in a study of T cell clones after liver transplantation. On the study more broadly: Until 12-24 months post-transplant, subjects got standard immunosuppression and no induction.

Here immunoSEQ multiplex PCR was the method, and the copy in TCRdb shows in-frame clones only, minus some. The data show around 19,000 clones, about 87% seen once. The CDR3 totals 14 residues. CDR1 MDHEN and CDR2 SYDVKM come from the germline V gene. V gave up 8 bases and J gave up 2 bases; unmatched junction bases: 8. This clonotype was sampled from a human donor who received a liver transplant. The V call is TRBV28, the J call TRBJ2-7, with 8 bases fitting TRBD2. Sample: CD8+ T cells from blood, taken before liver transplant. The CDR3 spells CASCRTSSTYEQYF. In DNA form, the CDR3 reads TGTGCCAGCTGCCGGACTAGCTCTACCTACGAGCAGTACTTC.